The 9 T cell receptor beta chains presented below share a single source sample, sequenced in a study of T-cell memory formation after mild COVID-19 (dated by TCRdb to the early 2020s). The method behind the library was 5' RACE. TCRdb records Illumina NovaSeq 6000 as the sequencer. TCRdb trimmed the raw reads at Q25, called clones with MiXCR and kept productive beta chains. All rows with the same CDR3 protein become a single entry with the most common DNA and genes. Across this sample there are around 200,000 distinct CDR3 sequences, with about 10% seen only once. The top ten constitute 3% of the sample. The sample taken for sequencing was PBMCs or a T cell subset sorted from them (not recorded which). Receptor source: a man in his late teens or twenties who had mild COVID-19 (a few samples of this study predate the infection). The sample titles of this study are shuffled in the database, so cell type and time point are left out; the donor was told from shared clones.

This clonotype showed up just a few times. This sequence joins TRBV12-3 or TRBV12-4 and TRBJ1-1; the D gene is possibly TRBD1 (6 bases). V was clipped by 8 bases and J by 1 base, with 14 bases between them. CDR3 length: 14 amino acids. CDR3 sequence (DNA): TGTGCCAGCGGCCCACAGGGAAAGAACACTGAAGCTTTCTTT. Translating it yields CASGPQGKNTEAFF.

In this sample, this clonotype turned up many times. This chain joins TRBV18 and TRBJ2-1, with D possibly being TRBD1 or TRBD2 (5 bases each). This CDR3 has 14 residues. Deletions cut 6 bases from V and 7 bases from J, with 16 bases between. Looked up from germline, CDR1 is KGHSH and CDR2 is LQKENI. Here the CDR3 reads CASSPTSGPNEQFF. CDR3 sequence (DNA): TGTGCCAGCTCGCCCACGTCGGGGCCGAATGAGCAGTTCTTC.

In its sample, this clonotype was seen a few times. V is TRBV7-2 and J is TRBJ2-3; D unclear. Trimming shortened V by 5 bases and J by 5 bases, and 11 bases separated the two germline ends. The CDR3 contains 13 residues. CDR1 is SGHTA, CDR2 FQGNSA, per germline. The CDR3 protein is CASSPQTGDTQYF. Here the CDR3 DNA reads TGTGCCAGCAGCCCGCAGACGGGAGATACGCAGTATTTT.

This clonotype was seen ten or more times. V is TRBV24-1 and J is TRBJ2-7; 7 bases fit TRBD1. V lost 10 bases, J lost 5 bases, and 7 bases stayed unmatched. CDR1 is KGHDR and CDR2 is SFDVKD in the germline V gene. The CDR3 is made up of 12 amino acids. The CDR3 region is CATRQGINEQYV. In DNA form, the CDR3 reads TGTGCCACTAGACAGGGAATAAACGAGCAGTACGTC.

V gene TRBV20-1 combines with J gene TRBJ2-7; a weak D match, TRBD2 (6 bases). CDR1 is DFQATT and CDR2 is SNEGSKA in the germline V gene (reference sequence). V gave up 5 bases and J gave up 9 bases, with 14 bases separating them. The CDR3 spans 11 residues. This CDR3 is CSAQDYPGQYF. As DNA, the CDR3 is TGCAGTGCTCAGGACTACCCGGGGCAGTACTTC.

This clonotype was found many times. The chain recombines TRBV7-2 with TRBJ2-5; the D is unclear. The CDR3 contains 13 residues. Germline-derived CDR1 and CDR2 are SGHTA and FQGNSA. V was trimmed by 8 bases and J by 5 bases, leaving 15 bases between them. The CDR3 is CASGAQNGETQYF. CDR3 DNA: TGTGCCAGCGGCGCACAAAACGGGGAGACCCAGTACTTC.

CDR3 bases: TGTGCCAGCAGCTTAGTAGAGGCCTTTGAAGCTTTCTTT. Amino acids: CASSLVEAFEAFF. The chain combines TRBV7-9 with TRBJ1-1; D ambiguous. Germline assignment: CDR1 SEHNR and CDR2 FQNEAQ (reference sequence). The CDR3 sequence is 13 residues long. The ends were cut back, 1 base at V and 7 bases at J, with 10 bases in the middle.

Ten or more counts support this clonotype. V and J are TRBV28 and TRBJ1-1; no definite D call. This CDR3 has 14 amino acids. CDR1 and CDR2 from the germline V gene are MDHEN and SYDVKM. Trimming stripped 1 base from V and 8 bases from J, with 14 bases between. The CDR3 region has the DNA TGTGCCAGCAGTTTATACCAAGTTGTGGGAGAAGCTTTCTTT. Translated, it gives CASSLYQVVGEAFF.

This clonotype has at least ten counts. The rearrangement joins TRBV4-2 to TRBJ2-3; 7 bases align to TRBD1. The length of the CDR3 is 14 residues. CDR1 LGHNA and CDR2 YNFKEQ come from the germline V gene. Trimming at V came to 1 base and at J to 4 bases, leaving 2 bases not matched to a gene. CDR3 amino acids: CASSQGGGPDTQYF. CDR3 DNA sequence: TGTGCCAGCAGCCAAGGAGGGGGCCCAGATACGCAGTATTTT.